This is a list of T cell receptor beta chains from one sample in a study of blood T cells in healthy people across ages. MiXCR, run by TCRdb on the 5' RACE reads, gives a single entry per CDR3 protein. There are hundreds of thousands of distinct CDR3 sequences in the sample; 21% occur only once, and 3.5% to 4% lies in the top ten. Sequenced: blood. The receptors were sampled from a man aged 65 to 79 in good health. The CDR3 runs from the conserved cysteine through the conserved F or W. A D gene is named only where the DNA matches it firmly. Not all rows give a size; the values are once, few, many and, for expanded clones, a class.

V,size,J,D,DNA,CDR3
TRBV28,few,TRBJ2-2,-,TGTGCCAGCAGTTTACCGGGCGGGGAGCCGTTTTTT,CASSLPGGEPFF
TRBV29-1,-,TRBJ2-1,-,TGCAGCGCCTATCCCGGGACGCCCGGGTACAATGAGCAGTTCTTC,CSAYPGTPGYNEQFF
TRBV6-6,few,TRBJ2-1,-,TGTGCCAGCAGCTCGGACAATAATGAGCAGTTCTTC,CASSSDNNEQFF
TRBV12-3/TRBV12-4,-,TRBJ2-1,-,TGTGCCAGCAGTTTAACTAGTTTATCAGTTGAGCAGTTCTTC,CASSLTSLSVEQFF
TRBV14,few,TRBJ1-1,TRBD1,TGTGCCAGCAGCCAAGATCGGGTCAGGGGGCTGGCTTTCTTT,CASSQDRVRGLAFF
TRBV29-1,many,TRBJ2-4,-,TGCAGCGTTGAAGATCTTACCAGGGACAACATTCAGTACTTC,CSVEDLTRDNIQYF
TRBV29-1,-,TRBJ1-5,TRBD1,TGCAGCGTTGGAGGGGGCTCGGGCAATCAGCCCCAGCATTTT,CSVGGGSGNQPQHF
TRBV20-1,-,TRBJ2-6,-,TGCAGTGCTAGACTAGGCTCTGGGGCCAACGTCCTGACTTTC,CSARLGSGANVLTF
TRBV20-1,few,TRBJ2-1,-,TGCAGTGCTAGAGATTATGGGGGGAGTGCCTACAATGAGCAGTTCTTC,CSARDYGGSAYNEQFF
TRBV6-2/TRBV6-3,-,TRBJ2-7,-,TGTGCCAGCCGCCAGGTGACCTACGAGCAGTACTTC,CASRQVTYEQYF
TRBV9,few,TRBJ2-7,-,TGTGCCAGCAGCGTTGATGCGGGCTCAAACTACGAGCAGTACTTC,CASSVDAGSNYEQYF
TRBV20-1,-,TRBJ1-4,-,TGCAGAGCGGCAGGGGCGGCTAATGAAAAACTGTTTTTT,CRAAGAANEKLFF
TRBV9,few,TRBJ2-3,-,TGTGCCAGCAGCCATCGGGGGATCACAGATACGCAGTATTTT,CASSHRGITDTQYF
TRBV20-1,few,TRBJ1-5,-,TGCAGTGCTGGAGGGTTAAATGGCAATCAGCCCCAGCATTTT,CSAGGLNGNQPQHF
TRBV6-2/TRBV6-3,-,TRBJ2-7,TRBD1,TGTGCCAGCAGTGCCGGGACAGCTTCCTACGAGCAGTACTTC,CASSAGTASYEQYF
TRBV5-1,-,TRBJ2-1,TRBD2,TGCGCCAGCAGCCTTAGCGGGAGGGCTTTGGATGAGCAGTTCTTC,CASSLSGRALDEQFF